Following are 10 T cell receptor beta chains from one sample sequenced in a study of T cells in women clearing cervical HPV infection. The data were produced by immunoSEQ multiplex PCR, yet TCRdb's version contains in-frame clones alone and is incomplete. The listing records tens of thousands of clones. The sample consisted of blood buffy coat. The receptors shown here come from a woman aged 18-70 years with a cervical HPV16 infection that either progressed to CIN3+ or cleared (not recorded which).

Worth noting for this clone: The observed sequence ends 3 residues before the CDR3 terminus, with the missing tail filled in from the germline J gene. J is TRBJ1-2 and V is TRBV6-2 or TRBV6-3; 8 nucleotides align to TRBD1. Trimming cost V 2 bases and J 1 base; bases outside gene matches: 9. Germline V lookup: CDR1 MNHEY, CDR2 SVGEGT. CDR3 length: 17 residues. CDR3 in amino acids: CASSYETGQAFNYGYTF. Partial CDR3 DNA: TGTGCCAGCAGTTACGAAACGGGACAGGCTTTTAACTATGGC.

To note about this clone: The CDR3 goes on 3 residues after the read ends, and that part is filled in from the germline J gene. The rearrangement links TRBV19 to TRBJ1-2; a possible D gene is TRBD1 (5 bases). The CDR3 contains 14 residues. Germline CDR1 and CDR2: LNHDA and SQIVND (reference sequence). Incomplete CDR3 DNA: TGTGCCAGTAGTTGGACACGGAGCTCCTACGAC. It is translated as CASSWTRSSYD. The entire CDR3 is CASSWTRSSYDYTF.

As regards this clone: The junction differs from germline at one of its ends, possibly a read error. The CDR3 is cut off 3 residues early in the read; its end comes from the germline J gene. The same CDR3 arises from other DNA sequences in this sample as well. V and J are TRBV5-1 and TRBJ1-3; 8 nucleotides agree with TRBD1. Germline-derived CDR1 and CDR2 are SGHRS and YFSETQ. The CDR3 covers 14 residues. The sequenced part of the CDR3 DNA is TGCGCCAGCAGCACGACAGGGGCTGGAAACACG. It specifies CASSTTGAGNT. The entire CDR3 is CASSTTGAGNTIYF.

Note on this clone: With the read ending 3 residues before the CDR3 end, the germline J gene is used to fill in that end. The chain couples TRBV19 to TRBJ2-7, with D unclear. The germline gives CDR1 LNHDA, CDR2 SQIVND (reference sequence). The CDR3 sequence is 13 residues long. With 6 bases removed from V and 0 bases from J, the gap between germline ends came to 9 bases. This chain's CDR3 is CASRGDISYEQYF. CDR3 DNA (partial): TGTGCCAGTAGAGGTGATATCTCCTACGAG.

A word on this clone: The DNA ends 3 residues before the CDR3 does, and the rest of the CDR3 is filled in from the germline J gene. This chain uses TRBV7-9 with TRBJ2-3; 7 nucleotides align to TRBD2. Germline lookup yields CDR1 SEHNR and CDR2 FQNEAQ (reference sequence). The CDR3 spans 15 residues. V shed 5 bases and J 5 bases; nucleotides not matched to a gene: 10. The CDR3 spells CASSQGTTRGDTQYF. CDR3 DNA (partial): TGTGCCAGCAGCCAAGGGACTACCCGCGGAGATACG.

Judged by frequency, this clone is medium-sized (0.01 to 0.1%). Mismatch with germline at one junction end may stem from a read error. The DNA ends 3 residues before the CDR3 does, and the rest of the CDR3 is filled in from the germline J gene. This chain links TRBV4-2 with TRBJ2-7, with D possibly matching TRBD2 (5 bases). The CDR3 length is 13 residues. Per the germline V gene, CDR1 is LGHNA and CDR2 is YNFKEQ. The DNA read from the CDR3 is TGCGCCAGCAGCAGCGGTACGTTCTACGAG. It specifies CASSSGTFYE. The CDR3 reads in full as CASSSGTFYEQYF.

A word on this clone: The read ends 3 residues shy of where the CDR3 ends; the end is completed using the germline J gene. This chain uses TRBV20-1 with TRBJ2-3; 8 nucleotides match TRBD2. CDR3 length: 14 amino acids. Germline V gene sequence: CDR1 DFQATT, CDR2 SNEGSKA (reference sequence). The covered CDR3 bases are TGCAGTGCTTTTTTAGCGGGAAACCAAGAGACG. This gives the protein CSAFLAGNQET. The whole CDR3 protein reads CSAFLAGNQETQYF.

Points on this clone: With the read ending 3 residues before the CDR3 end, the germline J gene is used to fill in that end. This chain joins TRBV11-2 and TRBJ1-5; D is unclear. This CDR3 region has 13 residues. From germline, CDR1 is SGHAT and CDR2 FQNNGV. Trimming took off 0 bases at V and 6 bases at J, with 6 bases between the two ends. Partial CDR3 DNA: TGTGCCAGCAGCTTAGATTCCGGTCAGCCC. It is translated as CASSLDSGQP. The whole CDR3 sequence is CASSLDSGQPQHF. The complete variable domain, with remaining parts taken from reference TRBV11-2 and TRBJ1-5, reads EAGVAQSPRYKIIEKRQSVAFWCNPISGHATLYWYQQILGQGPKLLIQFQNNGVVDDSQLPKDRFSAERLKGVDSTLKIQPAKLEDSAVYLCASSLDSGQPQHFGDGTRLSIL.

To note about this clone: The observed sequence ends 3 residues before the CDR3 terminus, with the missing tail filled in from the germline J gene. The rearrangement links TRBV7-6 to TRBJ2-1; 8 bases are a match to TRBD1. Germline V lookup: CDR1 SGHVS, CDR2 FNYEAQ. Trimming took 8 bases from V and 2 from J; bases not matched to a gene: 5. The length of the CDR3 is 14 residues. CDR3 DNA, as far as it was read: TGTGCCAGCGGGGGACAGGCAGCCTACAATGAG. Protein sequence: CASGGQAAYNE. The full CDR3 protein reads CASGGQAAYNEQFF.

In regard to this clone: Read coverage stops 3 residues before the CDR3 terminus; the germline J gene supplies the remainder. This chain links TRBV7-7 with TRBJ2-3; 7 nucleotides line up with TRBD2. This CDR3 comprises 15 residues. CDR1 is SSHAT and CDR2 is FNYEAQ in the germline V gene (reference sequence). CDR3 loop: CASSFGLADQETQYF. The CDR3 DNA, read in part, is TGTGCCAGCAGCTTCGGTCTAGCGGATCAAGAGACG.